This T cell receptor beta chain derives from a study of blood T cell repertoires in COVID-19. Across the study: Samples taken during acute and convalescent COVID-19 were collected in the United States, Italy and Spain. The cDNA or gDNA used as material had been derived from T cells, B-cell-depleted T cells, or PBMCs.

In the original processing: Counts of nucleated cells, estimated from reference gene primer amplification, were obtained. Sequencing used immunoSEQ multiplex PCR; TCRdb keeps in-frame clones, though not all of them. V and J calls and clone size follow that table, whereas D and trimming were derived from the DNA. The sample consists of about 110,000 clones, roughly 85% of them appearing once. The table lists this clone with a count of one. Trimming removed 0 bases from V and 1 base from J, with 9 bases in between. Per germline, CDR1 LNHDA and CDR2 SQIVND (reference sequence). The CDR3 is made up of 16 amino acids.

This TCR came from an elderly woman with acute or convalescent COVID-19. The rearrangement links TRBV19 to TRBJ2-2; TRBD1 might be the D (7 bases). The sequencing input was peripheral blood. DNA of the CDR3: TGTGCCAGTAGTATAGACAGGGGGGAGAACACCGGGGAGCTGTTTTTT. Its translation: CASSIDRGENTGELFF.